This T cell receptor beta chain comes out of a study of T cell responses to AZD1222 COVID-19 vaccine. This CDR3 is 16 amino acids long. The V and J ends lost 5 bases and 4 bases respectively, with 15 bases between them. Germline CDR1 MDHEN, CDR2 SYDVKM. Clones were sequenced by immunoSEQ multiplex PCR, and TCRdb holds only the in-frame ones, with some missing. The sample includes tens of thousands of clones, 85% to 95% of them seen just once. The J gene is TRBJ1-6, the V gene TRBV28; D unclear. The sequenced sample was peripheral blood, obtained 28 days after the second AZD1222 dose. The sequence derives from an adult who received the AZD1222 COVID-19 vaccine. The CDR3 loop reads CASSPWTENYNSPLHF. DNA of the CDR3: TGTGCCAGCAGTCCCTGGACGGAAAATTATAATTCACCCCTCCACTTT.